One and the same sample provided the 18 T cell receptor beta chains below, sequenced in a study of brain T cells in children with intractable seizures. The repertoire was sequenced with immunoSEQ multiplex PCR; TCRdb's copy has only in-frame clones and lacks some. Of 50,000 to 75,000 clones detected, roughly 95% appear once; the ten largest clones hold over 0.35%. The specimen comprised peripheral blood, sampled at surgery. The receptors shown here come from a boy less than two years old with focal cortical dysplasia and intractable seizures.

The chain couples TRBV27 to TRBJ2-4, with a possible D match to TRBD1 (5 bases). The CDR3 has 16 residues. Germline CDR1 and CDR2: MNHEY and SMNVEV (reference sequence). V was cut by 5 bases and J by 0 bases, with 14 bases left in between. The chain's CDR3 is CASSRGGHLAKNIQYF. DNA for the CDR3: TGTGCCAGCAGTAGGGGTGGTCACCTAGCCAAAAACATTCAGTACTTC.

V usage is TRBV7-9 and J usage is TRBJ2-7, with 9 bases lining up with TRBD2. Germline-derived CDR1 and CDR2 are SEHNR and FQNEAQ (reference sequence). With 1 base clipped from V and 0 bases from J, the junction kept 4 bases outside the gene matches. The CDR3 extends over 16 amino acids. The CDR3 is CASSLVWTSDSYEQYF. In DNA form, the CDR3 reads TGTGCCAGCAGCTTAGTATGGACTAGCGACTCCTACGAGCAGTACTTC.

Written as DNA, the CDR3 is TGTGCCAGTAGTTCGACCCGGACAGGTGGATACTACGAGCAGTACTTC. Protein sequence: CASSSTRTGGYYEQYF. V and J are TRBV19 and TRBJ2-7; TRBD1 matches 7 bases. Per germline, CDR1 LNHDA and CDR2 SQIVND (reference sequence). This CDR3 has 16 residues. Trimming took 5 bases from V and 3 from J; bases not matched to a gene: 13.

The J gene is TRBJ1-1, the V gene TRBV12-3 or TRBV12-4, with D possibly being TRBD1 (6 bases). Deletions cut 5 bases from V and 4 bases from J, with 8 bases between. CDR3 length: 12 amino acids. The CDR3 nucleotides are TGTGCCAGCAGTCACAGGGTCACTGAAGCTTTCTTT. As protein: CASSHRVTEAFF.

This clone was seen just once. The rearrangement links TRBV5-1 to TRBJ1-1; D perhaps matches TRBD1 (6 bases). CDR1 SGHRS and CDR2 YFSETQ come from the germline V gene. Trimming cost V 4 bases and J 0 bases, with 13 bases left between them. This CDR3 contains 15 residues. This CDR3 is CASSPGGAVNTEAFF. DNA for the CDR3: TGCGCCAGCAGCCCGGGGGGGGCCGTGAACACTGAAGCTTTCTTT.

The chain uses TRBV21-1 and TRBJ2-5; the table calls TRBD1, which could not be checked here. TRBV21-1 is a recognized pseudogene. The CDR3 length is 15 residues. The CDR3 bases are TGTGCCAGCAGCAATGTCACCAGAAACCAAGAGACCCAGTACTTC. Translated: CASSNVTRNQETQYF.

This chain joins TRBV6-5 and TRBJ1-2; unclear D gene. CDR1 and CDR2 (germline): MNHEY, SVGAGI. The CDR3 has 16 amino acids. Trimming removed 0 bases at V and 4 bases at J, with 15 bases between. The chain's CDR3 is CASSYSFGPESYGYTF. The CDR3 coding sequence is TGTGCCAGCAGTTACTCCTTCGGCCCAGAGAGCTATGGCTACACCTTC.

CDR3 bases: TGCAGTGCTAGTGGTATAGGCGGGGGGCCCCGGCGCACAGAGACCCAGTACTTC. As protein: CSASGIGGGPRRTETQYF. This chain connects TRBV20-1 to TRBJ2-5, with TRBD2 identical over 8 bases. V lost 3 bases and J lost 4; bases outside the gene matches: 19. The V gene's germline CDR1 is DFQATT and CDR2 SNEGSKA (reference sequence). CDR3 length: 18 residues.

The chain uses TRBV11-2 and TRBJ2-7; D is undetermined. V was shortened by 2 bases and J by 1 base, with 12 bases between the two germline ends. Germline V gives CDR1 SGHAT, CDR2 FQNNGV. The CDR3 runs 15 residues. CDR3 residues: CASSLFGRISYEQYF. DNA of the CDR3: TGTGCCAGCAGCTTATTTGGGCGGATTTCCTACGAGCAGTACTTC.

This CDR3 is CASSLEAGGSYEQYF. The CDR3, as DNA: TGTGCCAGCAGCTTAGAGGCGGGAGGCTCCTACGAGCAGTACTTC. This chain links TRBV11-2 with TRBJ2-7; the match to TRBD2 covers 8 bases. The CDR3 has 15 residues. The V gene end was trimmed by 0 bases and the J gene end by 0 bases; junction bases not matched to a gene: 1. Per the germline V gene, CDR1 is SGHAT and CDR2 is FQNNGV.

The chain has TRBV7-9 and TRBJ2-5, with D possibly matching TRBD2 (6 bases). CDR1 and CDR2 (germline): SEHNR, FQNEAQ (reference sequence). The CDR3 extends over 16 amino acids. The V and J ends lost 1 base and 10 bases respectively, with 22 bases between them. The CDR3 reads CASSLVEDWRGGGQYF. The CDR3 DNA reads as TGTGCCAGCAGCTTAGTAGAGGATTGGAGGGGTGGTGGCCAGTACTTC.

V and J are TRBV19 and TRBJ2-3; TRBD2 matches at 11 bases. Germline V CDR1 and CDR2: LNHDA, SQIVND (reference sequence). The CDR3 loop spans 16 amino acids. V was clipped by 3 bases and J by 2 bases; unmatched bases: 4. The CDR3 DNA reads TGTGCCAGTAGTATCCGGACTAGCGGGTCCACAGATACGCAGTATTTT. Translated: CASSIRTSGSTDTQYF. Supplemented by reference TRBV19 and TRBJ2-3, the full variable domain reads DGGITQSPKYLFRKEGQNVTLSCEQNLNHDAMYWYRQDPGQGLRLIYYSQIVNDFQKGDIAEGYSVSREKKESFPLTVTSAQKNPTAFYLCASSIRTSGSTDTQYFGPGTRLTVL.

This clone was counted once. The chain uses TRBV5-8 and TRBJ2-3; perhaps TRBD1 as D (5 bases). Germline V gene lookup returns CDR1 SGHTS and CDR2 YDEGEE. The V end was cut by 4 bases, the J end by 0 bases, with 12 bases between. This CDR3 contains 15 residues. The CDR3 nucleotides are TGTGCCAGCAGCCCGCAGGGATTTAGCACAGATACGCAGTATTTT. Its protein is CASSPQGFSTDTQYF.

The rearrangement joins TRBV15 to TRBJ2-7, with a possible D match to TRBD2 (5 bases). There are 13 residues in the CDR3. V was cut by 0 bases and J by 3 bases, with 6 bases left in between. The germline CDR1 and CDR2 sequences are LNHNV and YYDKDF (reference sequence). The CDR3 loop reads CATSRDRGYEQYF. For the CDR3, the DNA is TGTGCCACCAGCAGAGATCGGGGCTACGAGCAGTACTTC.

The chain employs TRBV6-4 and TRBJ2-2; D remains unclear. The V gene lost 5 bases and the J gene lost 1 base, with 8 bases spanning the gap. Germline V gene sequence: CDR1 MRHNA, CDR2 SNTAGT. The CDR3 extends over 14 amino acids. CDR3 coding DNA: TGTGCCAGCAGTCAACAGATGAACACCGGGGAGCTGTTTTTT. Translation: CASSQQMNTGELFF.

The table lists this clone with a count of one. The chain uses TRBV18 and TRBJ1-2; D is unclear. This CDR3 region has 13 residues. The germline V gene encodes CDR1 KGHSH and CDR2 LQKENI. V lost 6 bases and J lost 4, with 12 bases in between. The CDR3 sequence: CASSPEGLYGYTF. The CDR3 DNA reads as TGTGCCAGCTCCCCCGAAGGTCTCTATGGCTACACCTTC.

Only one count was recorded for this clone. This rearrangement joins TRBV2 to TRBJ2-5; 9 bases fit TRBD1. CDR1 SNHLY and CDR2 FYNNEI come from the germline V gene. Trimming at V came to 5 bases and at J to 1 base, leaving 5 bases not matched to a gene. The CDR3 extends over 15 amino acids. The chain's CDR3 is CASSFDRGGQETQYF. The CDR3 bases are TGTGCCAGCAGTTTTGACAGGGGGGGCCAAGAGACCCAGTACTTC.

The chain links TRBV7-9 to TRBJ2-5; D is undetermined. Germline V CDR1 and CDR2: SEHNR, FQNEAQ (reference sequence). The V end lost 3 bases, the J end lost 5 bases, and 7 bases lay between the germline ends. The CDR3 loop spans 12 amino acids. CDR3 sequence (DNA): TGTGCCAGCAGCTTCGCCGGGGAGACCCAGTACTTC. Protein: CASSFAGETQYF.